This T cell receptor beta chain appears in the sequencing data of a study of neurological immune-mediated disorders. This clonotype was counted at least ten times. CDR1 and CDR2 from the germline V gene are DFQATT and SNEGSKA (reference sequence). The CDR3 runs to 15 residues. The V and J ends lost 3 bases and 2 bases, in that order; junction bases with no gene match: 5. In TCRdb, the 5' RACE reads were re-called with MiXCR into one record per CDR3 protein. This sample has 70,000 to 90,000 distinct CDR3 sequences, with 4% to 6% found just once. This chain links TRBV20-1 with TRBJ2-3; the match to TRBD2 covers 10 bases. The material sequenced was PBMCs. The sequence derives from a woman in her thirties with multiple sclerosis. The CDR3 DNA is TGCAGTGCTAGCCCCGGGACTAGCGACACAGATACGCAGTATTTT. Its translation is CSASPGTSDTDTQYF.